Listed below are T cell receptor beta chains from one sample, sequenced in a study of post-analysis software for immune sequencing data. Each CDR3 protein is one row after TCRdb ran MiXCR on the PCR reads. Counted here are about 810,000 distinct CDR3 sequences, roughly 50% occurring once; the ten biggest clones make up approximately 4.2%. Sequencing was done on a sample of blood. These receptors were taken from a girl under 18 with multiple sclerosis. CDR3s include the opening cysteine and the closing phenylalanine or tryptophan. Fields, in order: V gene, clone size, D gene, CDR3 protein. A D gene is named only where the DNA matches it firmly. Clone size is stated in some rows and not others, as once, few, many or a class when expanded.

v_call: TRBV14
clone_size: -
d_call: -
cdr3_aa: CASSQDQYATEAFF

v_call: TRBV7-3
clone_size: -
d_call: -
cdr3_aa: CASSPDNLNTEAFF

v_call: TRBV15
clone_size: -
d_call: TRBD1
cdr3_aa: CATSRVTTGGAETQYF

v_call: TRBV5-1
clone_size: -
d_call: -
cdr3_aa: CVSSAPTGWQTQYF

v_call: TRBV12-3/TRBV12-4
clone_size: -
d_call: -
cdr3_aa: CATRGGPSEETQYF

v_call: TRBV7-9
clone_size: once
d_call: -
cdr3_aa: CASSLVRGRPLRPYEQYF

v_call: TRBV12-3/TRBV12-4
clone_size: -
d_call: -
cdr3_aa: CASSQRQGLTEAFF

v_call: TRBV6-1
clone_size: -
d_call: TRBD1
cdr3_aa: CASSEPGQGHEQYF

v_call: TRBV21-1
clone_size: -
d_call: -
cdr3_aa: CASSRSVSGYSYNEQFF

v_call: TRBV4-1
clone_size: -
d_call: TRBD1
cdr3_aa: CASSPTGTGYEKLFF

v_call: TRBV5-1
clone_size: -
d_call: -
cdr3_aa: CASSLGGRASDIQYF

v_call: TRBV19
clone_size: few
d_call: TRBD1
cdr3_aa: CASGTGGAPNYGYTF

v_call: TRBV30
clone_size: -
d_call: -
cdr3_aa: CAWRISFYEQYF

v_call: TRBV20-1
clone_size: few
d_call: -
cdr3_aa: CSAISSGHHYEQYF

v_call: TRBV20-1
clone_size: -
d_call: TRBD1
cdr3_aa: CSAATGTGGSNQPQHF

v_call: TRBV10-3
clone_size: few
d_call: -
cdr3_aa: CATWDSRNTEAFF

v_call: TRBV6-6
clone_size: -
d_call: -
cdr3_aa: CASREDGNQPQHF

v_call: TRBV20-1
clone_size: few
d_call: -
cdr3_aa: CSAYPPGEAYEQYF

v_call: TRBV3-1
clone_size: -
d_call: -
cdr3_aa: CASSQSGSGYNEQFF

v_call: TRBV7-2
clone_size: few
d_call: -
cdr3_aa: CASSLFRVGAQYF

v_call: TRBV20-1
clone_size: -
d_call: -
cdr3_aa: CSASPTDRDQETQYF

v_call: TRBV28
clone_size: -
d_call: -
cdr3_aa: CASRPPGPSYEQYF

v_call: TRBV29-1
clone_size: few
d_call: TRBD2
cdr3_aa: CSVDVSGNYEQFF

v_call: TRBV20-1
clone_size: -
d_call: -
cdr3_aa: CSAYTVNTEAFF

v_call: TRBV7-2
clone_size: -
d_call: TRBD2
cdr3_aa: CASRLTGAAGGPLLHEQYF

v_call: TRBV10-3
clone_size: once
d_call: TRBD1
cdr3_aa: CAIRKDRSSYEQYF

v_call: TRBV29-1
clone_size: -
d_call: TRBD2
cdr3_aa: CSVEVAGGLWEQYF

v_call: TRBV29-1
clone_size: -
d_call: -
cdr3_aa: CSVTQSNRVSYEQYF

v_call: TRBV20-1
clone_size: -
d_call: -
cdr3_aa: CSAAGHANTEAFF

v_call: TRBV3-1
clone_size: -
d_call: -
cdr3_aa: CASMDTGTGANVLTF

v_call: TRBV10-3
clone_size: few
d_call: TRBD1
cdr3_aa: CAISETGELGGYTF

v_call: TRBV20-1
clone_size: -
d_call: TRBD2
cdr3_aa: CKPAGGPGEQYF

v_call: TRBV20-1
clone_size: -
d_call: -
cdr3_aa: CSARTYQETQYF

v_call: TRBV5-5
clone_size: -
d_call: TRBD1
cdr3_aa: CASSLVPGQPTNEKLFF

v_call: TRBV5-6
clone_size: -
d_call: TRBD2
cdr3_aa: CASSLASAGGQYF

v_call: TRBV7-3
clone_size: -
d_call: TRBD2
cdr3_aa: CASSLGPSGYNEQFF

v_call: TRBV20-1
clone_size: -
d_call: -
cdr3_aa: CSPGPGQPSTDTQYF

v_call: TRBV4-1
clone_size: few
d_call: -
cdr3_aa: CASSQDHARGEQYF

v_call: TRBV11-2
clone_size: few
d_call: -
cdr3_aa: CASSFIPAGRDGYTF

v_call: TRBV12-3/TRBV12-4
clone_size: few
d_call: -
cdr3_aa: CASSLVGGPAKNIQYF